The 14 T cell receptor beta chains below were found in one sample sequenced in a study of blood T cells in healthy people across ages. Next came a second PCR, run for about 6 to 11 cycles, which used a sample-barcoded 5' primer along with a J-beta primer mix. TCRdb redid the calling of the 5' RACE reads with MiXCR, one entry per CDR3 protein. The sample lists 730,000 or so distinct CDR3 sequences, roughly 43% occurring once. Sequences were obtained from blood. Source of these receptors: a man aged 80 or over in good health.

This clonotype was picked up many times. The chain recombines TRBV29-1 with TRBJ2-3, with D unresolved. The CDR3 has 11 amino acids. V lost 4 bases and J 6 bases, leaving 8 bases between the germline ends. The germline CDR1 and CDR2 sequences are SQVTM and ANQGSEA. The CDR3 coding sequence is TGCAGCGTTGTGGTGGCGGATACGCAGTATTTT. Translated: CSVVVADTQYF.

The genes are TRBV6-5 and TRBJ1-4, with D maybe TRBD1 (5 bases). The CDR3 extends over 14 amino acids. V was shortened by 8 bases and J by 2 bases, with 12 bases between the two germline ends. Germline V gene sequence: CDR1 MNHEY, CDR2 SVGAGI. The CDR3 DNA sequence: TGTGCCAGCCGGAGGGGATCGACTAATGAAAAACTGTTTTTT. It translates to CASRRGSTNEKLFF.

CDR3 loop: CASSQETGGYEQYF. The DNA for the CDR3 is TGCGCCAGCAGCCAAGAAACAGGCGGGTACGAGCAGTACTTC. The chain employs TRBV4-3 and TRBJ2-7; D tentatively fits TRBD1 or TRBD2 (5 bases each). The length of the CDR3 is 14 residues. V lost 0 bases and J 4 bases, leaving 10 bases between the germline ends. Germline V CDR1 and CDR2: LGHNA, YSLEER.

The gene calls are TRBV24-1 and TRBJ1-5; TRBD1 is a possible D gene (5 bases). Germline loops: CDR1 KGHDR, CDR2 SFDVKD. Deletions cut 4 bases from V and 0 bases from J, with 12 bases between. There are 16 residues in the CDR3. The CDR3 reads CATSDMGRHSNQPQHF. CDR3 coding DNA: TGTGCCACCAGTGACATGGGACGGCATAGCAATCAGCCCCAGCATTTT.

This clonotype has just a few counts. The chain has TRBV5-8 and TRBJ2-4; maybe TRBD2 (5 bases). Germline loops: CDR1 SGHTS, CDR2 YDEGEE. Trimming stripped 4 bases from V and 6 bases from J, with 11 bases between. This CDR3 is 13 amino acids long. The CDR3 is CASSRRGGNIQYF. CDR3 sequence (DNA): TGTGCCAGCAGCCGCCGGGGTGGAAACATTCAGTACTTC.

The V gene is TRBV3-1, the J gene TRBJ2-5; no clear D. V was clipped by 1 base and J by 3 bases, with 12 bases between them. Looked up from germline, CDR1 is LGHDT and CDR2 is YNNKEL (reference sequence). The CDR3 loop spans 15 amino acids. Here the CDR3 DNA reads TGTGCCAGCAGCCAAGCCCTAATGAACGAAGAGACCCAGTACTTC. Translating it yields CASSQALMNEETQYF.

V and J are TRBV4-1 and TRBJ2-7, with 12 bases lining up with TRBD2. With the DNA end fitting TRBJ2-5 better, the J assignment may be wrong. This CDR3 region has 17 residues. The germline V gene has CDR1 MGHRA and CDR2 YSYEKL. CDR3 amino acids: CASSQDWQTSGSKTQYF. CDR3 nucleotide sequence: TGCGCCAGCAGCCAAGATTGGCAGACTAGCGGGAGCAAGACCCAGTACTTC.

The chain has TRBV4-3 and TRBJ2-7; 8 bases map to TRBD1. This CDR3 comprises 15 residues. Germline V gives CDR1 LGHNA, CDR2 YSLEER. Germline trimming cut 0 bases from V and 7 bases from J; bases unmatched to any gene: 8. CDR3: CASSQEFGQGYEQYF. The CDR3 coding sequence is TGCGCCAGCAGCCAAGAGTTCGGACAGGGTTATGAGCAGTACTTC.

The chain links TRBV9 to TRBJ2-7; the D gene is possibly TRBD2 (6 bases). Per the germline V gene, CDR1 is SGDLS and CDR2 is YYNGEE. The CDR3 sequence is 14 residues long. With 2 bases removed from V and 3 bases from J, the gap between germline ends came to 12 bases. This CDR3 is CASSVSLAGYEQYF. DNA for the CDR3: TGTGCCAGCAGCGTTTCACTAGCAGGCTACGAGCAGTACTTC.

This clonotype was seen at least ten times. V and J are TRBV6-5 and TRBJ1-4, with 8 nucleotides matching TRBD1. In germline, CDR1 is MNHEY, CDR2 SVGAGI. The CDR3 is 16 amino acids. The trim removed 6 bases at V and 4 bases at J, leaving 10 bases unmatched. Here the CDR3 DNA reads TGTGCCAGCAGACGAGCCGGGACAGGACGTAATGAAAAACTGTTTTTT. Translated, it gives CASRRAGTGRNEKLFF.

V usage is TRBV7-8 and J usage is TRBJ1-1; 11 positions agree with TRBD1. With 1 base clipped from V and 10 bases from J, the junction kept 2 bases outside the gene matches. The CDR3 runs to 13 residues. Germline-derived CDR1 and CDR2 are SGHVS and FQNEAQ. The CDR3: CASSLGDRGLAFF. In nucleotides, the CDR3 is TGTGCCAGCAGCTTAGGGGACAGGGGGTTAGCTTTCTTT.

The J gene is TRBJ1-1, the V gene TRBV28, with D maybe TRBD1 (5 bases). CDR3 length equals 16 residues. CDR1 and CDR2 (germline): MDHEN, SYDVKM. Trimming took off 10 bases at V and 0 bases at J, with 21 bases between the two ends. For the CDR3, the DNA is TGTGCCACAAAATCCGGGGCAGGCCAACTGAACACTGAAGCTTTCTTT. Translating gives CATKSGAGQLNTEAFF.

The CDR3 bases are TGTGCCAGCAGTTTAGGACTAGCGGACAGCTCCTACAATGAGCAGTTCTTC. This sequence encodes CASSLGLADSSYNEQFF. This chain links TRBV28 with TRBJ2-1, with 10 bases aligning to TRBD2. CDR3 size: 17 residues. Per the germline V gene, CDR1 is MDHEN and CDR2 is SYDVKM. The V gene end was trimmed by 2 bases and the J gene end by 0 bases; junction bases not matched to a gene: 4.

This clonotype was seen only a few times. The chain is built from TRBV4-2 and TRBJ2-7; 11 nucleotides agree with TRBD2. The V gene's germline CDR1 is LGHNA and CDR2 YNFKEQ. With 2 bases clipped from V and 6 bases from J, the junction kept 15 bases outside the gene matches. The CDR3 is made up of 18 amino acids. In DNA, the CDR3 is TGTGCCAGCAGCCAAAACCTGAGGCTAGCGGGAGGAAAAAGCGAGCAGTACTTC. Protein product: CASSQNLRLAGGKSEQYF.